Listed here is a single T cell receptor (beta chain). How the authors handled the data: How many nucleated cells were present was estimated from reference gene primer amplification. Measured with immunoSEQ multiplex PCR; TCRdb has only the in-frame clones, and not every one. V, J and clone size are those of that table, while D and trimming were read from the DNA. The table shows under 250,000 clones, with roughly 89% occurring only once. These data originate in a study of blood T cell repertoires in COVID-19. Overall study context: Both acute and convalescent COVID-19 samples were obtained from the United States, Italy and Spain. Sources were T cells, B-cell-depleted T cells, or PBMCs; the material itself was cDNA or gDNA.

The V gene's germline CDR1 is SGHRS and CDR2 YFSETQ. The CDR3 sequence is 16 residues long. The V gene end was trimmed by 0 bases and the J gene end by 6 bases; junction bases not matched to a gene: 8. This TCR was recovered from a man between 60 and 70 years old who had recovered from COVID-19. The material sequenced was peripheral blood. The rearrangement uses TRBV5-1 and TRBJ2-1, with 8 positions matching TRBD1. CDR3 sequence (DNA): TGCGCCAGCAGCTTGGCGGCACGACAGGGGATCAATGAGCAGTTCTTC. Protein sequence: CASSLAARQGINEQFF.